The 17 T cell receptor beta chains presented below share a single source sample, sequenced in a study of blood T cell repertoires in COVID-19. Assay: immunoSEQ multiplex PCR; the TCRdb copy retains only in-frame clones and omits some. This table holds fewer than 250,000 clones, roughly 80% found once. Specimen: peripheral blood. Receptors were obtained from a woman aged 80 or over with acute or convalescent COVID-19.

V is TRBV19 and J is TRBJ1-1; TRBD1 matches at 7 bases. This CDR3 has 13 residues. J lost 0 bases, V lost 8 bases, and 3 bases had no gene match. CDR1 is LNHDA, CDR2 SQIVND, per germline (reference sequence). CDR3 coding DNA: TGTGCCAGTGAGGGACAGATGAACACTGAAGCTTTCTTT. It encodes CASEGQMNTEAFF.

This sequence joins TRBV7-3 and TRBJ2-6; D gene ambiguous. This CDR3 is 16 amino acids long. Trimming took 2 bases from V and 1 from J, leaving 9 bases between them. The V gene's germline CDR1 is SGHTA and CDR2 FQGTGA. The CDR3 is CASSLGLSSGANVLTF. In nucleotides, the CDR3 is TGTGCCAGCAGCTTAGGTTTGAGTTCTGGGGCCAACGTCCTGACTTTC.

The chain uses TRBV30 and TRBJ1-6, with 9 nucleotides matching TRBD1. Trimming removed 3 bases from V and 14 bases from J; junction bases left unmatched: 11. Germline V gene data show CDR1 as GTSNPN and CDR2 as SVGIG (reference sequence). The CDR3 totals 14 residues. CDR3 amino acids: CAWRGSRDRVTLHF. As DNA, the CDR3 is TGTGCCTGGAGGGGGTCCCGGGACAGGGTTACCCTCCACTTT. The whole variable domain, remainder taken from reference TRBV30 and TRBJ1-6, is SQTIHQWPATLVQPVGSPLSLECTVEGTSNPNLYWYRQAAGRGLQLLFYSVGIGQISSEVPQNLSASRPQDRQFILSSKKLLLSDSGFYLCAWRGSRDRVTLHFGNGTRLTVT.

V usage is TRBV6-2 or TRBV6-3 and J usage is TRBJ2-7; D call uncertain. Trimming cost V 0 bases and J 0 bases, with 6 bases left between them. This CDR3 region has 14 residues. Germline V CDR1 and CDR2: MNHEY, SVGEGT. The CDR3 nucleotides read TGTGCCAGCAGTTACTCCGTCAGCTCCTACGAGCAGTACTTC. As protein: CASSYSVSSYEQYF.

This chain links TRBV16 with TRBJ1-6, with 8 positions matching TRBD1. Per germline, CDR1 KGHSY and CDR2 FQNENV. This CDR3 is built from 16 residues. J was trimmed by 5 bases and V by 2 bases; bases with no gene match: 5. Written as DNA, the CDR3 is TGTGCCAGCAGCCAAACTGGACAGGGCAATAATTCACCCCTCCACTTT. The encoded protein is CASSQTGQGNNSPLHF.

This clone appeared once. This sequence joins TRBV30 and TRBJ1-1; D unresolved. The CDR3 has 13 amino acids. Germline-derived CDR1 and CDR2 are GTSNPN and SVGIG (reference sequence). The V end lost 2 bases, the J end lost 2 bases, and 9 bases lay between the germline ends. The CDR3 region has the DNA TGTGCCTGGAGTCCCCAACTCAACACTGAAGCTTTCTTT. Translating it yields CAWSPQLNTEAFF.

The CDR3 spells CASSPDRGRDEQYF. For the CDR3, the DNA is TGTGCCAGTAGTCCCGACAGGGGGCGCGACGAGCAGTACTTC. The V and J genes are TRBV19 and TRBJ2-7; TRBD1 matches at 10 bases. CDR1 LNHDA and CDR2 SQIVND come from the germline V gene (reference sequence). This CDR3 is built from 14 residues. Trimming at V came to 5 bases and at J to 5 bases, leaving 6 bases not matched to a gene.

The V call is TRBV19, the J call TRBJ2-2; no firm D call. Trimming removed 7 bases from V and 2 bases from J, with 8 bases in between. The CDR3 extends over 13 amino acids. The germline V gene encodes CDR1 LNHDA and CDR2 SQIVND (reference sequence). The CDR3, as DNA: TGTGCCAGTAAACCCACAAACACCGGGGAGCTGTTTTTT. Protein product: CASKPTNTGELFF. Full variable domain (rest looked up from reference TRBV19 and TRBJ2-2): DGGITQSPKYLFRKEGQNVTLSCEQNLNHDAMYWYRQDPGQGLRLIYYSQIVNDFQKGDIAEGYSVSREKKESFPLTVTSAQKNPTAFYLCASKPTNTGELFFGEGSRLTVL.

This chain links TRBV10-3 with TRBJ1-3, with D perhaps matching TRBD1 (5 bases). This CDR3 region has 16 residues. The V end was cut by 8 bases, the J end by 1 base, with 18 bases between. CDR1 ENHRY and CDR2 SYGVKD come from the germline V gene. The DNA of the CDR3 is TGTGCCATCCTAAAAGACAGAGGAACTTCTGGAAACACCATATATTTT. It specifies CAILKDRGTSGNTIYF.

CDR3 protein: CASSSSGGSVKTQYF. The CDR3 DNA follows: TGTGCCAGCAGCTCTAGCGGGGGATCGGTAAAGACCCAGTACTTC. V gene TRBV7-3 combines with J gene TRBJ2-5; 10 bases match TRBD2. Per the germline V gene, CDR1 is SGHTA and CDR2 is FQGTGA. The CDR3 is 15 amino acids. After removal of 4 bases from V and 6 bases from J, the junction contained 8 bases not matched to a gene.

This clone was seen a few times. The chain couples TRBV19 to TRBJ1-1; TRBD1 matches at 8 bases. V gave up 5 bases and J gave up 5 bases; unmatched junction bases: 7. This CDR3 has 14 residues. Germline loops: CDR1 LNHDA, CDR2 SQIVND (reference sequence). The CDR3 loop reads CASSSRTGRTEAFF. The CDR3 DNA is TGTGCCAGTAGTTCTCGGACAGGGAGGACTGAAGCTTTCTTT. The whole variable domain, remainder taken from reference TRBV19 and TRBJ1-1, is DGGITQSPKYLFRKEGQNVTLSCEQNLNHDAMYWYRQDPGQGLRLIYYSQIVNDFQKGDIAEGYSVSREKKESFPLTVTSAQKNPTAFYLCASSSRTGRTEAFFGQGTRLTVV.

This clone was seen a handful of times. V usage is TRBV14 and J usage is TRBJ1-1; 7 bases match TRBD1. The CDR3 covers 14 residues. Germline V gene sequence: CDR1 SGHDN, CDR2 FVKESK. V shed 4 bases, J shed 4 bases, and the junction held 6 bases outside the gene matches. This CDR3 reads CASSPTGVGTEAFF. The CDR3 nucleotides read TGTGCCAGCAGCCCTACAGGGGTTGGCACTGAAGCTTTCTTT.

This sequence joins TRBV10-3 and TRBJ1-5; 8 bases line up with TRBD1. With V trimmed by 3 bases and J by 7 bases, 5 bases remained unmatched. Germline lookup yields CDR1 ENHRY and CDR2 SYGVKD. The CDR3 length is 14 residues. The CDR3 DNA is TGTGCCATCAGTGAACAGGGGGAGGGCCAGCCCCAGCATTTT. Protein product: CAISEQGEGQPQHF.

This rearrangement joins TRBV4-1 to TRBJ1-6; D might be TRBD1 (5 bases). CDR3 size: 16 residues. Deletions cut 0 bases from V and 9 bases from J, with 15 bases between. CDR1 and CDR2 from the germline V gene are MGHRA and YSYEKL. The CDR3 protein is CASSQDRRGGSSPLHF. In nucleotides, the CDR3 is TGCGCCAGCAGCCAAGATCGGCGGGGGGGGAGTTCACCCCTCCACTTT.

J is TRBJ1-5 and V is TRBV12-3 or TRBV12-4, with 7 nucleotides matching TRBD1. The CDR3 has 13 residues. The junction had 7 bases not matched to a gene; V was cut back by 6 bases and J by 8 bases. CDR3: CASSRTGIEPQHF. The DNA of the CDR3 is TGTGCCAGCAGCCGGACAGGTATCGAGCCCCAGCATTTT.

CDR3 bases: TGTGCCAGCAGCCAAGGAATAGCGGGGGGAGGGGAGACCCAGTACTTC. This sequence encodes CASSQGIAGGGETQYF. The genes are TRBV3-1 (or the pseudogene TRBV3-2) and TRBJ2-5; 10 nucleotides align to TRBD2. This CDR3 is 16 amino acids long. Germline loops: CDR1 LGHDT, CDR2 YNNKEL (reference sequence). V lost 1 base, J lost 5 bases, and 7 bases stayed unmatched.

The chain recombines TRBV7-2 with TRBJ2-1; 8 bases agree with TRBD2. The J segment lost 6 bases and the V segment lost 7 bases, leaving 8 bases of the junction unmatched. Germline V gene data show CDR1 as SGHTA and CDR2 as FQGNSA. This CDR3 is built from 14 residues. CDR3 loop: CASTRGGEANEQFF. The DNA of the CDR3 is TGTGCCAGCACCCGGGGGGGAGAGGCCAATGAGCAGTTCTTC.